The next 28 T cell receptor beta chains were all read from a single sample in a study of cytomegalovirus exposure and HLA in healthy donors (dated by TCRdb to the late 2010s). Libraries were built with the immunoSEQ multiplex PCR assay. TCRdb mirrors the immuneACCESS table, restricted to in-frame sequences. Some clones are absent from its copies; in checked studies, under half trace to an unresolved V gene, and the reason for the others is unknown. The sample table contains 130,000 or so clones; only one count was recorded for roughly 90% of them. The top ten clones comprise around 3.4% of the sample. The sequencing input was PBMCs. The receptors come from a man aged 25 to 40 in good health and CMV-seronegative.

The chain carries TRBV7-3 and TRBJ2-7; maybe TRBD1 (5 bases). Germline CDR1 reads SGHTA; CDR2 reads FQGTGA. The CDR3 is 14 residues long. V lost 1 base, J lost 1 base, and 8 bases lay in between. For the CDR3, the DNA is TGTGCCAGCAGCTTAAACAGGTTATCCTACGAGCAGTACTTC. Encoded protein: CASSLNRLSYEQYF.

The CDR3 loop is CASRLGPSYNEQFF. CDR3 DNA sequence: TGTGCCAGCAGGTTGGGGCCTTCCTACAATGAGCAGTTCTTC. This chain uses TRBV11-3 with TRBJ2-1; D perhaps matches TRBD1 (5 bases). This CDR3 is built from 14 residues. The V end lost 6 bases, the J end lost 1 base, and 10 bases lay between the germline ends. Germline V lookup: CDR1 SGHNT, CDR2 YENEEA.

The chain recombines TRBV4-3 with TRBJ2-1; 7 nucleotides align to TRBD1. Germline V lookup: CDR1 LGHNA, CDR2 YSLEER. The CDR3 consists of 17 residues. V lost 0 bases to trimming and J lost 1 base; unmatched junction nucleotides: 6. The CDR3: CASSQEQGVRSYNEQFF. The CDR3 DNA is TGCGCCAGCAGCCAAGAGCAGGGGGTAAGATCCTACAATGAGCAGTTCTTC.

V and J are TRBV7-8 and TRBJ2-3; 8 bases are a match to TRBD2. The CDR3 extends over 15 amino acids. The germline V gene has CDR1 SGHVS and CDR2 FQNEAQ. V was pared by 5 bases and J by 1 base, with 5 bases of the junction left unmatched. For the CDR3, the DNA is TGTGCCAGCAGCAAAAGGACTAGCCGCACAGATACGCAGTATTTT. It yields the protein CASSKRTSRTDTQYF.

The genes are TRBV11-3 and TRBJ2-2, with D perhaps matching TRBD1 (5 bases). Deletions cut 5 bases from V and 0 bases from J, with 13 bases between. This CDR3 has 16 residues. Germline lookup yields CDR1 SGHNT and CDR2 YENEEA. The CDR3 loop reads CASSPGRVANTGELFF. In DNA form, the CDR3 reads TGTGCCAGCAGCCCTGGCAGGGTCGCGAACACCGGGGAGCTGTTTTTT.

This chain links TRBV6-4 with TRBJ2-1; TRBD1 agrees at 7 bases. Losses at the gene ends were 0 bases for V and 4 bases for J; bases not matched to a gene: 3. The CDR3 is 15 amino acids. Germline CDR1 is MRHNA and CDR2 is SNTAGT. As DNA, the CDR3 is TGTGCCAGCAGTGACTCTGGGACAGCTTACAATGAGCAGTTCTTC. Translated: CASSDSGTAYNEQFF.

V and J are TRBV5-4 and TRBJ2-1; D is undetermined. CDR1 and CDR2 (germline): SGHNT, YYREEE (reference sequence). The CDR3 contains 12 residues. V was trimmed by 0 bases and J by 8 bases, leaving 6 bases between them. The CDR3 DNA reads TGTGCCAGCAGCTTGGTTGCGGATGAGCAGTTCTTC. It encodes CASSLVADEQFF.

The chain employs TRBV19 and TRBJ2-5; D is perhaps TRBD2 (6 bases). Germline CDR1 is LNHDA and CDR2 is SQIVND (reference sequence). V was clipped by 1 base and J by 4 bases, with 10 bases between them. This CDR3 spans 14 amino acids. The CDR3: CASSIGGGRETQYF. In DNA, the CDR3 is TGTGCCAGTAGTATAGGTGGAGGGCGAGAGACCCAGTACTTC.

The CDR3 sequence is CASSLDSGGAPTDTQYF. The CDR3 nucleotides are TGCGCCAGCAGCCTAGATAGCGGGGGGGCCCCCACAGATACGCAGTATTTT. This chain joins TRBV4-3 and TRBJ2-3, with TRBD2 matching over 11 bases. The V gene's germline CDR1 is LGHNA and CDR2 YSLEER. V lost 4 bases and J lost 2; bases outside the gene matches: 8. This CDR3 has 17 amino acids.

The V gene is TRBV25-1, the J gene TRBJ1-6; 7 positions match TRBD1. V lost 3 bases to trimming and J lost 9 bases; unmatched junction nucleotides: 8. This CDR3 is 15 amino acids long. Germline loops: CDR1 MGHDK, CDR2 SYGVNS. CDR3 region: CASSDFRQGSSPLHF. The DNA for the CDR3 is TGTGCCAGCAGTGATTTTCGACAGGGAAGTTCACCCCTCCACTTT. Combining the CDR3 with reference TRBV25-1 and TRBJ1-6 gives the whole variable domain EADIYQTPRYLVIGTGKKITLECSQTMGHDKMYWYQQDPGMELHLIHYSYGVNSTEKGDLSSESTVSRIRTEHFPLTLESARPSHTSQYLCASSDFRQGSSPLHFGNGTRLTVT.

The chain has TRBV9 and TRBJ1-6, with 9 bases identical to TRBD1. V was pared by 5 bases and J by 9 bases, with 6 bases of the junction left unmatched. The germline CDR1 and CDR2 sequences are SGDLS and YYNGEE. The CDR3 has 14 residues. CDR3 region: CASRRGDRASPLHF. In nucleotides, the CDR3 is TGTGCCAGCAGAAGAGGGGACAGGGCTTCACCCCTCCACTTT.

This chain links TRBV7-2 with TRBJ2-7; possible D gene TRBD2, 6 bases. CDR1 is SGHTA, CDR2 FQGNSA, per germline. The CDR3 consists of 13 residues. Trimming removed 4 bases from V and 2 bases from J, with 9 bases in between. The DNA for the CDR3 is TGTGCCAGCAGCTCTCGGAGGGCCTACGAGCAGTACTTC. Translated: CASSSRRAYEQYF.

V and J are TRBV7-2 and TRBJ2-3; 12 bases align to TRBD1. Losses at the gene ends were 7 bases for V and 4 bases for J; bases not matched to a gene: 6. Looked up from germline, CDR1 is SGHTA and CDR2 is FQGNSA. The CDR3 sequence is 15 residues long. For the CDR3, the DNA is TGTGCCAGCAATACCGGGACAGGGGGCGCAGATACGCAGTATTTT. Its protein is CASNTGTGGADTQYF. Based on the CDR3 plus reference TRBV7-2 and TRBJ2-3, the full variable domain is GAGVSQSPSNKVTEKGKDVELRCDPISGHTALYWYRQSLGQGLEFLIYFQGNSAPDKSGLPSDRFSAERTGGSVSTLTIQRTQQEDSAVYLCASNTGTGGADTQYFGPGTRLTVL.

The gene calls are TRBV18 and TRBJ2-7, with 9 bases lining up with TRBD1. The germline V gene encodes CDR1 KGHSH and CDR2 LQKENI. After removal of 4 bases from V and 3 bases from J, the junction contained 4 bases not matched to a gene. This CDR3 is built from 14 residues. CDR3 loop: CASSLGTGFYEQYF. For the CDR3, the DNA is TGTGCCAGCTCACTCGGGACAGGGTTCTACGAGCAGTACTTC.

The chain recombines TRBV7-6 with TRBJ2-1; D not resolved. The ends were cut back, 2 bases at V and 0 bases at J, with 8 bases in the middle. The CDR3 is 15 residues long. Germline CDR1 SGHVS, CDR2 FNYEAQ. DNA of the CDR3: TGTGCCAGCAGCTTAATCGGTAGCTCCTACAATGAGCAGTTCTTC. It translates to CASSLIGSSYNEQFF.

This chain joins TRBV5-6 and TRBJ1-5; D unclear. The germline V and J ends were trimmed by 3 bases and 1 base, with 11 bases remaining between them. This CDR3 is built from 15 residues. CDR1 and CDR2 (germline): SGHDT, YYEEEE. The CDR3, as DNA: TGTGCCAGCAGCTCCTGGCCGGGGAGCAATCAGCCCCAGCATTTT. The encoded protein is CASSSWPGSNQPQHF. Full variable domain (missing parts from reference TRBV5-6 and TRBJ1-5): DAGVTQSPTHLIKTRGQQVTLRCSPKSGHDTVSWYQQALGQGPQFIFQYYEEEERQRGNFPDRFSGHQFPNYSSELNVNALLLGDSALYLCASSSWPGSNQPQHFGDGTRLSIL.

The chain recombines TRBV11-2 with TRBJ2-5; 8 positions agree with TRBD1. Germline loops: CDR1 SGHAT, CDR2 FQNNGV. The CDR3 consists of 16 residues. V trimming: 5 bases; J trimming: 5 bases; junction bases outside the gene matches: 13. The CDR3, as DNA: TGTGCCAGCAGCAACGCCTGGGACAGGCTAGGGGAGACCCAGTACTTC. Translated, it gives CASSNAWDRLGETQYF. The full variable domain, its missing parts supplied by reference TRBV11-2 and TRBJ2-5, is EAGVAQSPRYKIIEKRQSVAFWCNPISGHATLYWYQQILGQGPKLLIQFQNNGVVDDSQLPKDRFSAERLKGVDSTLKIQPAKLEDSAVYLCASSNAWDRLGETQYFGPGTRLLVL.

The gene calls are TRBV4-2 and TRBJ2-2; perhaps TRBD1 as D (6 bases). Germline-derived CDR1 and CDR2 are LGHNA and YNFKEQ. The length of the CDR3 is 21 residues. V was clipped by 0 bases and J by 0 bases, with 23 bases between them. The CDR3 sequence is CASSQDRLRGTTDPNTGELFF. As DNA, the CDR3 is TGTGCCAGCAGCCAAGATCGTCTAAGGGGGACAACAGATCCGAACACCGGGGAGCTGTTTTTT.

The chain couples TRBV4-1 to TRBJ2-5; D possibly corresponds to TRBD2 (7 bases). This CDR3 contains 13 residues. CDR1 and CDR2 (germline): MGHRA, YSYEKL. Trimming removed 3 bases at V and 5 bases at J, with 10 bases between. CDR3 coding DNA: TGCGCCAGCAGCCAGGGAGGGGGGGAGACCCAGTACTTC. Translating it yields CASSQGGGETQYF.

CDR3 sequence reads: CASSLIAGPDNEQFF. The DNA for the CDR3 is TGCGCCAGCAGCTTGATAGCGGGGCCCGACAATGAGCAGTTCTTC. V usage is TRBV5-1 and J usage is TRBJ2-1; TRBD2 matches at 8 bases. Germline V CDR1 and CDR2: SGHRS, YFSETQ. The CDR3 has 15 residues. Trimming removed 1 base from V and 5 bases from J; junction bases left unmatched: 5.

This chain's CDR3 is CASSHPGQGAYEQYF. The CDR3 DNA is TGCGCCAGCAGCCACCCTGGACAGGGGGCATACGAGCAGTACTTC. The chain carries TRBV4-1 and TRBJ2-7, with TRBD1 matching over 11 bases. CDR3 length equals 15 residues. V was pared by 3 bases and J by 4 bases, with 5 bases of the junction left unmatched. Germline V CDR1 and CDR2: MGHRA, YSYEKL.

Only one count was recorded for this clone. The chain joins TRBV6-1 to TRBJ1-1; D gene unclear. CDR1 and CDR2 (germline): MNHNS, SASEGT. Trimming pared 6 bases from V and 2 bases from J, leaving 10 bases between. This CDR3 region has 13 residues. CDR3 residues: CASRMQKNTEAFF. The CDR3 coding sequence is TGTGCCAGCAGGATGCAGAAAAACACTGAAGCTTTCTTT.

This chain joins TRBV29-1 and TRBJ2-5, with TRBD2 matching 9 bases. Per the germline V gene, CDR1 is SQVTM and CDR2 is ANQGSEA. The CDR3 has 15 residues. The V and J ends lost 7 bases and 5 bases, in that order; junction bases with no gene match: 14. CDR3 in amino acids: CSAFTAAGGVETQYF. Here the CDR3 DNA reads TGCAGCGCCTTTACAGCTGCGGGGGGGGTCGAGACCCAGTACTTC.

The chain couples TRBV27 to TRBJ1-1, with D maybe TRBD1 (6 bases). The CDR3 contains 15 residues. Germline V gene sequence: CDR1 MNHEY, CDR2 SMNVEV (reference sequence). V gave up 4 bases and J gave up 2 bases, with 14 bases separating them. As DNA, the CDR3 is TGTGCCAGCAGTTCGCTCTGGACAGCAAACACTGAAGCTTTCTTT. Translating gives CASSSLWTANTEAFF.

The J gene is TRBJ1-1, the V gene TRBV11-1; 8 bases are a match to TRBD1. Germline V lookup: CDR1 SGHAT, CDR2 FQDESV (reference sequence). V lost 5 bases and J lost 1; bases outside the gene matches: 6. CDR3 length: 15 amino acids. This CDR3 reads CASSDQGAGNTEAFF. In nucleotides, the CDR3 is TGTGCCAGCAGCGATCAGGGGGCAGGGAACACTGAAGCTTTCTTT.

The chain carries TRBV4-2 and TRBJ2-7, with a possible D match to TRBD1 (6 bases). The length of the CDR3 is 16 residues. Germline lookup yields CDR1 LGHNA and CDR2 YNFKEQ. Trimming took off 0 bases at V and 2 bases at J, with 14 bases between the two ends. CDR3 bases: TGTGCCAGCAGCCAAGAGGTGGGCAGGGGAACCTACGAGCAGTACTTC. The encoded protein is CASSQEVGRGTYEQYF.

The chain carries TRBV29-1 and TRBJ1-2; 7 bases line up with TRBD1. The CDR3 contains 15 residues. Germline CDR1 is SQVTM and CDR2 is ANQGSEA. The ends lost 6 bases at V and 4 bases at J; junction bases unmatched: 14. CDR3 sequence: CSVGEPGQFSYGYTF. In DNA, the CDR3 is TGCAGCGTGGGAGAACCGGGACAGTTCTCCTATGGCTACACCTTC.

The chain joins TRBV11-2 to TRBJ2-7, with a weak D call TRBD1 (5 bases). V dropped 1 base and J dropped 3 bases, with 10 bases sitting between them. This CDR3 is 14 amino acids long. The V gene's germline CDR1 is SGHAT and CDR2 FQNNGV. CDR3: CASSLVSRDYEQYF. The CDR3, as DNA: TGTGCCAGCAGCTTAGTTTCCAGGGACTACGAGCAGTACTTC.